The rows below give T cell receptor beta chains drawn from one sample of a study of shared clonotypes between healthy human individuals. This table comes from immunoSEQ multiplex PCR, and its TCRdb copy is limited to in-frame clones, with some not included. This sample carries around 700,000 clones, about two thirds of them seen once, and the ten largest clones take 1.8%. Sequencing was carried out using memory CD4+ T cells sorted from blood. The source is a woman in her twenties or thirties in good health. Each CDR3 is given with its conserved first and last residue. The order of the fields is clone size, V gene, J gene, D gene, CDR3 protein, CDR3 DNA. A D gene is named only where the DNA matches it firmly. Not every row has a clone size; where given, it reads once, few, many or a size class.

clone size: -
V gene: TRBV11-2
J gene: TRBJ2-1
D gene: TRBD2
CDR3 protein: CASSSQPGGRAGDEQFF
CDR3 DNA: TGTGCCAGCAGCTCCCAGCCTGGCGGGAGGGCCGGGGATGAGCAGTTCTTC

clone size: once
V gene: TRBV28
J gene: TRBJ1-2
D gene: -
CDR3 protein: CASSLNRGLTGYTF
CDR3 DNA: TGTGCCAGCAGTTTAAACCGGGGTCTCACCGGCTACACCTTC

clone size: -
V gene: TRBV28
J gene: TRBJ1-1
D gene: TRBD1
CDR3 protein: CAHGQGEVEAFF
CDR3 DNA: TGTGCCCACGGACAGGGTGAGGTTGAAGCTTTCTTT

clone size: -
V gene: TRBV2
J gene: TRBJ1-1
D gene: -
CDR3 protein: CASFTLQGYTEAFF
CDR3 DNA: TGTGCCAGCTTCACCTTACAGGGTTACACTGAAGCTTTCTTT

clone size: -
V gene: TRBV18
J gene: TRBJ1-5
D gene: -
CDR3 protein: CASSPSGDRNQPQHF
CDR3 DNA: TGTGCCAGCTCACCAAGCGGAGACAGGAATCAGCCCCAGCATTTT

clone size: -
V gene: TRBV11-2
J gene: TRBJ2-5
D gene: -
CDR3 protein: CASSLDLVQSGTQYF
CDR3 DNA: TGTGCCAGCAGCTTAGATCTAGTCCAATCGGGGACCCAGTACTTC

clone size: -
V gene: TRBV27
J gene: TRBJ2-2
D gene: TRBD2
CDR3 protein: CASSSPLLAGVAGELFF
CDR3 DNA: TGTGCCAGCAGTTCCCCCCTACTAGCGGGAGTCGCCGGGGAGCTGTTTTTT

clone size: -
V gene: TRBV5-1
J gene: TRBJ1-1
D gene: TRBD1
CDR3 protein: CASSAGQPYTEAFF
CDR3 DNA: TGCGCCAGCAGCGCGGGACAGCCATACACTGAAGCTTTCTTT

clone size: -
V gene: TRBV6-1
J gene: TRBJ1-5
D gene: -
CDR3 protein: CASSRTEDQPQHF
CDR3 DNA: TGTGCCAGCAGTAGGACAGAGGATCAGCCCCAGCATTTT

clone size: -
V gene: TRBV28
J gene: TRBJ2-1
D gene: -
CDR3 protein: CASSAQLSSYNEQFF
CDR3 DNA: TGTGCCAGCAGTGCACAACTAAGCTCCTACAATGAGCAGTTCTTC

clone size: -
V gene: TRBV7-3
J gene: TRBJ1-1
D gene: -
CDR3 protein: CASSSSMNTEAFF
CDR3 DNA: TGTGCCAGCAGCTCCTCCATGAACACTGAAGCTTTCTTT